This section outlines one TCR beta chain sequence together with its context. Its antigen is not identified. The sample is drawn from a study of response to subunit inactivated influenza vaccine. CDR1 is PRHDT, CDR2 FYEKMQ, per germline (reference sequence). The CDR3 covers 14 residues. V was pared by 5 bases and J by 0 bases, with 11 bases between. TCRdb re-derived calls from the RT-PCR reads in MiXCR, one entry per CDR3 protein. The sample yields roughly 520,000 distinct CDR3 sequences, 25% seen once. Study results and limitations: The authors put forward the suggestion that each seasonal influenza vaccination may bring in only a limited number of new T cells.

The sample here was CD4+ T cells sorted from PBMCs, taken 4 to 6 days after vaccination. The chain employs TRBV13 and TRBJ2-7, with no clear D. The clonotype was recovered from a man between 45 and 60 years old who received an inactivated influenza vaccine. The CDR3 region is CASSPRAFSYEQYF. Written as DNA, the CDR3 is TGTGCCAGCAGCCCCCGGGCCTTCTCCTACGAGCAGTACTTC.